What follows are 5 T cell receptor beta chains derived from one specimen sequenced in a study of Graves' ophthalmopathy and Graves' hyperthyroidism. Using RNA transcripts, the TCR beta CDR3 regions were amplified. First-round RT-PCR relied on HTBI primers, and a second-round multiplex PCR came next. TCRdb processed the multiplex PCR reads anew with MiXCR; each CDR3 protein has one entry. The sample holds around 1.1 million distinct CDR3 sequences, less than 45% seen once. The sample comprised peripheral blood or thyroid tissue (not recorded which). The origin of the receptors is an adult man with Graves' hyperthyroidism.

This clonotype was recorded a few times. The gene calls are TRBV7-7 and TRBJ2-7; 11 nucleotides align to TRBD2. Germline lookup yields CDR1 SSHAT and CDR2 FNYEAQ (reference sequence). The CDR3 sequence is 16 residues long. With 8 bases clipped from V and 6 bases from J, the junction kept 15 bases outside the gene matches. This CDR3 is CASSPPQLAGACEQYF. CDR3 coding DNA: TGTGCCAGCTCACCACCGCAACTAGCGGGAGCTTGCGAGCAGTACTTC.

This clonotype came up many times. The chain is built from TRBV20-1 and TRBJ2-7; weak D call: TRBD2 (6 bases). Germline V gives CDR1 DFQATT, CDR2 SNEGSKA (reference sequence). The V end was cut by 1 base, the J end by 5 bases, with 18 bases between. The CDR3 is made up of 15 amino acids. The CDR3 here is CSARVGSGLQNEQYF. DNA of the CDR3: TGCAGTGCTAGAGTTGGTAGCGGTCTGCAAAACGAGCAGTACTTC.

This clonotype was observed at least ten times. The rearrangement uses TRBV19 and TRBJ1-1; 10 bases are a match to TRBD1. Trimming at V came to 6 bases and at J to 3 bases, leaving 7 bases not matched to a gene. This CDR3 has 15 residues. The germline V gene has CDR1 LNHDA and CDR2 SQIVND (reference sequence). The CDR3 sequence: CASSWDRGGDTEAFF. CDR3 DNA sequence: TGTGCCAGTAGCTGGGACAGGGGAGGGGACACTGAAGCTTTCTTT.

This clonotype occurred many times. This chain uses TRBV5-1 with TRBJ1-6; D possibly corresponds to TRBD1 (5 bases). This CDR3 contains 13 residues. Germline V gives CDR1 SGHRS, CDR2 YFSETQ. V was clipped by 3 bases and J by 9 bases, with 10 bases between them. CDR3 sequence (DNA): TGCGCCAGCAGCTCGACCGGGACTTCACCCCTCCACTTT. Amino acid sequence: CASSSTGTSPLHF.

This clonotype was observed a few times. The chain is built from TRBV28 and TRBJ1-2; a weak D match, TRBD1 (6 bases). CDR3 length: 13 amino acids. V lost 5 bases, J lost 5 bases, and 12 bases lay in between. Germline V lookup: CDR1 MDHEN, CDR2 SYDVKM. The CDR3: CASSGARGYGYTF. CDR3 nucleotides: TGTGCCAGCAGTGGAGCCAGGGGTTATGGCTACACCTTC.